A selection of T cell receptor beta chains follows, all from one sample in a study of cytomegalovirus exposure and HLA in healthy donors. Only in-frame clones appear in the TCRdb table, and some are missing; sequencing was by immunoSEQ multiplex PCR. Altogether 140,000 to 150,000 clones are present, roughly three fifths being singletons, with the ten largest covering approximately 1.7%. What was sequenced was PBMCs. These receptors originate from a male donor in good health and CMV-seronegative. Each CDR3 is given with its conserved first and last residue. Each record gives: CDR3 DNA, CDR3 protein, J gene, V gene, clone size, D gene. D genes are given only for firm matches. Not all rows give a size; the values are once, few, many and, for expanded clones, a class.

CDR3 DNA: TGTGCCAGCAGCGTAAGTTTAAGGGCCCCAGGGGACACTGAAGCTTTCTTT; CDR3 protein: CASSVSLRAPGDTEAFF; J gene: TRBJ1-1; V gene: TRBV9; clone size: .; D gene: .
CDR3 DNA: TGTGCCAGCAGCCCCGGCTTAGGGGGCTCCTACAATGAGCAGTTCTTC; CDR3 protein: CASSPGLGGSYNEQFF; J gene: TRBJ2-1; V gene: TRBV11-2; clone size: .; D gene: .
CDR3 DNA: TGTGCCAGCGGAGGGGTCGACTATGGCTACACCTTC; CDR3 protein: CASGGVDYGYTF; J gene: TRBJ1-2; V gene: TRBV5-4; clone size: once; D gene: .
CDR3 DNA: TGTGCCAGTAGCTTAGCCTCGGACAGCAATACCGAAAAACTGTTTTTT; CDR3 protein: CASSLASDSNTEKLFF; J gene: TRBJ1-4; V gene: TRBV19; clone size: few; D gene: .
CDR3 DNA: TGTGCCAGTTCAGCAGGGTCCTCATACTATGGCTACACCTTC; CDR3 protein: CASSAGSSYYGYTF; J gene: TRBJ1-2; V gene: TRBV27; clone size: once; D gene: .
CDR3 DNA: TGTGCCAGCAGCTTGGACCCCGGGACAACCATCCAAGAGACCCAGTACTTC; CDR3 protein: CASSLDPGTTIQETQYF; J gene: TRBJ2-5; V gene: TRBV5-4; clone size: .; D gene: .
CDR3 DNA: TGTGCCAGCAGCGCGCCCACTAATCAAGAGACCCAGTACTTC; CDR3 protein: CASSAPTNQETQYF; J gene: TRBJ2-5; V gene: TRBV7-9; clone size: .; D gene: .
CDR3 DNA: TGTGCCAGCAGCCCACTAACGGCCGTGAACACCGGGGAGCTGTTTTTT; CDR3 protein: CASSPLTAVNTGELFF; J gene: TRBJ2-2; V gene: TRBV7-7; clone size: .; D gene: .
CDR3 DNA: TGTGCCAGTAGTATAGCCCACCGGGTCACCGGGGAGCTGTTTTTT; CDR3 protein: CASSIAHRVTGELFF; J gene: TRBJ2-2; V gene: TRBV19; clone size: few; D gene: .
CDR3 DNA: TGTGCCAGCAGCCAAACGTACCCCCGGGCGGGGGAGCAGGACACCGGGGAGCTGTTTTTT; CDR3 protein: CASSQTYPRAGEQDTGELFF; J gene: TRBJ2-2; V gene: TRBV14; clone size: few; D gene: TRBD2
CDR3 DNA: TGTGCCATCAGTGAATCAGGACAGATCAACTATGGCTACACCTTC; CDR3 protein: CAISESGQINYGYTF; J gene: TRBJ1-2; V gene: TRBV10-3; clone size: .; D gene: .
CDR3 DNA: TGTGCCAGCAGCTTATACGGCGGGGGTGCGGGGGAGACCCAGTACTTC; CDR3 protein: CASSLYGGGAGETQYF; J gene: TRBJ2-5; V gene: TRBV7-2; clone size: .; D gene: TRBD2
CDR3 DNA: TGTGCCAGCAGCTTCACGTCGGGACAGGGAATTTACCAGCCCCAGCATTTT; CDR3 protein: CASSFTSGQGIYQPQHF; J gene: TRBJ1-5; V gene: TRBV7-8; clone size: few; D gene: TRBD1
CDR3 DNA: TGTGCCAGCAGTCCGAACAGGGGGAGCTGGGAAAAACTGTTTTTT; CDR3 protein: CASSPNRGSWEKLFF; J gene: TRBJ1-4; V gene: TRBV6-6; clone size: .; D gene: TRBD1
CDR3 DNA: TGTGCCACCAGCAGAGATCGGGCAGGGGCGACCTACTATGGCTACACCTTC; CDR3 protein: CATSRDRAGATYYGYTF; J gene: TRBJ1-2; V gene: TRBV15; clone size: .; D gene: .
CDR3 DNA: TGTGCCAGCAGCCAAGGGCAGGGGGCACAAAAGGACACCATATATTTT; CDR3 protein: CASSQGQGAQKDTIYF; J gene: TRBJ1-3; V gene: TRBV4-2; clone size: once; D gene: TRBD1
CDR3 DNA: TGTGCCAGCAGCTTAGGCGCGGGGGGCTACGAGCAGTACTTC; CDR3 protein: CASSLGAGGYEQYF; J gene: TRBJ2-7; V gene: TRBV7-9; clone size: .; D gene: TRBD2
CDR3 DNA: TGTGCCAGCTCAGAAAGTCGACAGGGGTCCACCTTC; CDR3 protein: CASSESRQGSTF; J gene: TRBJ1-2; V gene: TRBV18; clone size: .; D gene: TRBD1
CDR3 DNA: TGTGCCAGCAGTAGACAGGGGATGGGTGAGACCCAGTACTTC; CDR3 protein: CASSRQGMGETQYF; J gene: TRBJ2-5; V gene: TRBV25-1; clone size: .; D gene: TRBD1
CDR3 DNA: TGTGCCAGCAGTTTAGCGACAGGGGGGTGGACTGAAGCTTTCTTT; CDR3 protein: CASSLATGGWTEAFF; J gene: TRBJ1-1; V gene: TRBV28; clone size: once; D gene: TRBD1
CDR3 DNA: TGCGCCAGCAGCCAAGGCCCGGCAGGCTACGAGCAGTACTTC; CDR3 protein: CASSQGPAGYEQYF; J gene: TRBJ2-7; V gene: TRBV4-1; clone size: .; D gene: .
CDR3 DNA: TGCAGCGCGTCTACAGCAGATACGCAGTATTTT; CDR3 protein: CSASTADTQYF; J gene: TRBJ2-3; V gene: TRBV29-1; clone size: few; D gene: .
CDR3 DNA: TGTGCCAGCAGTTCCCGGGACAGCATCTACGAGCAGTACTTC; CDR3 protein: CASSSRDSIYEQYF; J gene: TRBJ2-7; V gene: TRBV27; clone size: once; D gene: TRBD1
CDR3 DNA: TGTGCCAGTAGTATAGGGGAGCCTGGCGGTTCACCCCTCCACTTT; CDR3 protein: CASSIGEPGGSPLHF; J gene: TRBJ1-6; V gene: TRBV19; clone size: .; D gene: .
CDR3 DNA: TGCGCCCCCTTTGGGACAGGGGACCCCCTGGGCACTGAAGCTTTCTTT; CDR3 protein: CAPFGTGDPLGTEAFF; J gene: TRBJ1-1; V gene: TRBV10-2; clone size: .; D gene: TRBD1
CDR3 DNA: TGTGCCAGCAGCTGGACAGGGGAAGGATCACCCCTCCACTTT; CDR3 protein: CASSWTGEGSPLHF; J gene: TRBJ1-6; V gene: TRBV6-4; clone size: .; D gene: TRBD1
CDR3 DNA: TGTGCCATCAGCGCAGGACAGGATAATTCACCCCTCCACTTT; CDR3 protein: CAISAGQDNSPLHF; J gene: TRBJ1-6; V gene: TRBV10-3; clone size: .; D gene: TRBD1
CDR3 DNA: TGCGCCAGCAGCCCACTTAGCGGGCAAGAGACCCAGTACTTC; CDR3 protein: CASSPLSGQETQYF; J gene: TRBJ2-5; V gene: TRBV5-1; clone size: .; D gene: TRBD2
CDR3 DNA: TGTGCCACCAGCAGAGTTCCAGGGGGCGGTCGGACTGAAGCTTTCTTT; CDR3 protein: CATSRVPGGGRTEAFF; J gene: TRBJ1-1; V gene: TRBV15; clone size: .; D gene: TRBD1
CDR3 DNA: TGCAGCGTTCTAACGGGTGAGGAGAGCTCCTACGAGCAGTACTTC; CDR3 protein: CSVLTGEESSYEQYF; J gene: TRBJ2-7; V gene: TRBV29-1; clone size: once; D gene: .
CDR3 DNA: TGTGCCAGTAATATACAGGGTTACACTGAAGCTTTCTTT; CDR3 protein: CASNIQGYTEAFF; J gene: TRBJ1-1; V gene: TRBV19; clone size: .; D gene: .
CDR3 DNA: TGTGCCAGCAGTGCACGGGGGGGCATTGACACCGGGGAGCTGTTTTTT; CDR3 protein: CASSARGGIDTGELFF; J gene: TRBJ2-2; V gene: TRBV25-1; clone size: .; D gene: TRBD2
CDR3 DNA: TGCGCCAGCAGCCCGCAGGGTGAAAAACTGTTTTTT; CDR3 protein: CASSPQGEKLFF; J gene: TRBJ1-4; V gene: TRBV5-1; clone size: .; D gene: .
CDR3 DNA: TGTGCCAGCAGCTTAGAATTAGGTGACAGGGGGCGCTATGGCTACACCTTC; CDR3 protein: CASSLELGDRGRYGYTF; J gene: TRBJ1-2; V gene: TRBV7-2; clone size: .; D gene: TRBD1
CDR3 DNA: TGTGCAAGTCGCTTCTACGACAATCCCACTGCTTATCTGAACACTGAAGCTTTCTTT; CDR3 protein: CASRFYDNPTAYLNTEAFF; J gene: TRBJ1-1; V gene: TRBV12-2; clone size: .; D gene: .
CDR3 DNA: TGTGCCAGCAGTTACCCAGGGGGAGGGAACACTGAAGCTTTCTTT; CDR3 protein: CASSYPGGGNTEAFF; J gene: TRBJ1-1; V gene: TRBV6-5; clone size: .; D gene: TRBD1
CDR3 DNA: TGTGCCAGCAGCTTAGCTGGACTAAATGAGCAGTTCTTC; CDR3 protein: CASSLAGLNEQFF; J gene: TRBJ2-1; V gene: TRBV7-6; clone size: few; D gene: .
CDR3 DNA: TGTGCCAGCAGTTTATCGGTAGCCGTTCTTTATGCAAACGGGGAGCTGTTTTTT; CDR3 protein: CASSLSVAVLYANGELFF; J gene: TRBJ2-2; V gene: TRBV27; clone size: .; D gene: .
CDR3 DNA: TGCGCCAGCAGCCAAGAGCTGACAGGGGAGGGTTCACCCCTCCACTTT; CDR3 protein: CASSQELTGEGSPLHF; J gene: TRBJ1-6; V gene: TRBV4-3; clone size: .; D gene: TRBD1
CDR3 DNA: TGTGCCAGTGACTCGGGACACCGAAACACTGAAGCTTTCTTT; CDR3 protein: CASDSGHRNTEAFF; J gene: TRBJ1-1; V gene: TRBV19; clone size: .; D gene: .
CDR3 DNA: TGTGCCAGCATACCGAGACCTGGAACGGGTGGGGAGCTGTTTTTT; CDR3 protein: CASIPRPGTGGELFF; J gene: TRBJ2-2; V gene: TRBV28; clone size: .; D gene: .
CDR3 DNA: TGTGCCAGCAGCTTAATGGCGGCGGGGGGGTCGAATGAGCAGTTCTTC; CDR3 protein: CASSLMAAGGSNEQFF; J gene: TRBJ2-1; V gene: TRBV7-3; clone size: once; D gene: TRBD2
CDR3 DNA: TGTGCCAGTAGTATGAGCAACTATGGCTACACCTTC; CDR3 protein: CASSMSNYGYTF; J gene: TRBJ1-2; V gene: TRBV19; clone size: .; D gene: .
CDR3 DNA: TGTGCCAGCCGCGAACCTGGCCCTTTTAGAACATCTACAGGTGAGCAGTTCTTC; CDR3 protein: CASREPGPFRTSTGEQFF; J gene: TRBJ2-1; V gene: TRBV5-6; clone size: .; D gene: .
CDR3 DNA: TGCAGCGTTGATCTTGACAGGTTTGCTGAAGCTTTCTTT; CDR3 protein: CSVDLDRFAEAFF; J gene: TRBJ1-1; V gene: TRBV29-1; clone size: few; D gene: .
CDR3 DNA: TGTGCCAGCAGCTTTTACGGACAGGGGGGCAATGAGCAGTTCTTC; CDR3 protein: CASSFYGQGGNEQFF; J gene: TRBJ2-1; V gene: TRBV5-6; clone size: few; D gene: TRBD1
CDR3 DNA: TGTGCCAGCAGCTACGGGACAGGGCAAGAAGCTTTCTTT; CDR3 protein: CASSYGTGQEAFF; J gene: TRBJ1-1; V gene: TRBV7-6; clone size: few; D gene: TRBD1
CDR3 DNA: TGTGCCAGCAGTTACCGGGACAACTCCTACGAGCAGTACTTC; CDR3 protein: CASSYRDNSYEQYF; J gene: TRBJ2-7; V gene: TRBV2; clone size: few; D gene: .
CDR3 DNA: TGCGCCAGCAGTGGGGGACAGGGGGCAGAGAACACCGGGGAGCTGTTTTTT; CDR3 protein: CASSGGQGAENTGELFF; J gene: TRBJ2-2; V gene: TRBV10-1; clone size: .; D gene: TRBD1
CDR3 DNA: TGTGTCAGAAGCGAAAACAGGGGGCGAGTCTATGGCTACACCTTC; CDR3 protein: CVRSENRGRVYGYTF; J gene: TRBJ1-2; V gene: TRBV7-5; clone size: .; D gene: .
CDR3 DNA: TGTGCCAGCAGCCCCTTGAGGGGGGGTGGAGAGACCCAGTACTTC; CDR3 protein: CASSPLRGGGETQYF; J gene: TRBJ2-5; V gene: TRBV9; clone size: .; D gene: .
CDR3 DNA: TGTGCCAGTAGCCTCCGGGACACCACTTACAATGAGCAGTTCTTC; CDR3 protein: CASSLRDTTYNEQFF; J gene: TRBJ2-1; V gene: TRBV19; clone size: .; D gene: .
CDR3 DNA: TGTGCCAGCAGACATAAGTCGGCGGCTCAGCCCCAGCATTTT; CDR3 protein: CASRHKSAAQPQHF; J gene: TRBJ1-5; V gene: TRBV6-5; clone size: .; D gene: .
CDR3 DNA: TGTGCCAGCAGCTGGACTAGCCTGGGCACAGATACGCAGTATTTT; CDR3 protein: CASSWTSLGTDTQYF; J gene: TRBJ2-3; V gene: TRBV5-4; clone size: .; D gene: TRBD2
CDR3 DNA: TGTGCCATCAGTGAGGGGGGGGGAGGGTCCTACAATGAGCAGTTCTTC; CDR3 protein: CAISEGGGGSYNEQFF; J gene: TRBJ2-1; V gene: TRBV10-3; clone size: .; D gene: TRBD2
CDR3 DNA: TGTGCCAGTAGTAGAGACAGCTCTGGGGCCAACGTCCTGACTTTC; CDR3 protein: CASSRDSSGANVLTF; J gene: TRBJ2-6; V gene: TRBV19; clone size: few; D gene: .
CDR3 DNA: TGCGCCAGCAGGGGGACAGGGCAGTTCTTC; CDR3 protein: CASRGTGQFF; J gene: TRBJ2-1; V gene: TRBV5-1; clone size: .; D gene: TRBD1
CDR3 DNA: TGTGCCAGTCGTCTGACTAGCGGGGGGTACAATGAGCAGTTCTTC; CDR3 protein: CASRLTSGGYNEQFF; J gene: TRBJ2-1; V gene: TRBV7-9; clone size: .; D gene: TRBD2
CDR3 DNA: TGTGCCTGGGACCTACAGAGTAACTATGGCTACACCTTC; CDR3 protein: CAWDLQSNYGYTF; J gene: TRBJ1-2; V gene: TRBV30; clone size: .; D gene: .